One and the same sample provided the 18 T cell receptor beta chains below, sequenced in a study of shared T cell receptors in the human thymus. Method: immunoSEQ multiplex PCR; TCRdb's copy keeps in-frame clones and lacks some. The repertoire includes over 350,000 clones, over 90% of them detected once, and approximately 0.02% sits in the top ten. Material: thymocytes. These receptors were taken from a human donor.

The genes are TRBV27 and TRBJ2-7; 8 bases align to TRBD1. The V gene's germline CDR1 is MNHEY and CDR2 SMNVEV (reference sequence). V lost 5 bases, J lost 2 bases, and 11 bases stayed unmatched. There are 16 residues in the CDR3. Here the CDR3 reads CASSPVGQGLPYEQYF. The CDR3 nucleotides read TGTGCCAGCAGTCCAGTAGGACAGGGCCTTCCCTACGAGCAGTACTTC.

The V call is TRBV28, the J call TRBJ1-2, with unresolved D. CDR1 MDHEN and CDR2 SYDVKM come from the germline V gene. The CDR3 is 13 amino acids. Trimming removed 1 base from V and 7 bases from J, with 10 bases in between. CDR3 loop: CASSLYRFSGYTF. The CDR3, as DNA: TGTGCCAGCAGTTTATACCGATTTTCTGGCTACACCTTC.

CDR3 region: CAWSVPFYEQYF. In DNA, the CDR3 is TGTGCCTGGAGTGTACCGTTCTACGAGCAGTACTTC. This chain connects TRBV30 to TRBJ2-7; D not certain. V lost 0 bases, J lost 3 bases, and 6 bases lay in between. This CDR3 is 12 amino acids long. The V gene's germline CDR1 is GTSNPN and CDR2 SVGIG (reference sequence).

As DNA, the CDR3 is TGTGCCAGCAGCTTAGACTATTCGGGGGGGCTGGCTTTCTTT. It specifies CASSLDYSGGLAFF. The genes are TRBV7-3 and TRBJ1-1, with D perhaps matching TRBD1 (6 bases). V lost 2 bases to trimming and J lost 11 bases, with 18 bases between them. This CDR3 has 14 amino acids. CDR1 is SGHTA and CDR2 is FQGTGA in the germline V gene.

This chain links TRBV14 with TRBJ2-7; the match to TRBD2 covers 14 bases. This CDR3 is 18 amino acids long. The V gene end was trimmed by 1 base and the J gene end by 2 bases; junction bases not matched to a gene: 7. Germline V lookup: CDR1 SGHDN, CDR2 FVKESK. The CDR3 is CASSQGRTSGRSAYEQYF. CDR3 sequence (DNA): TGTGCCAGCAGCCAAGGTCGGACTAGCGGGAGGTCCGCCTACGAGCAGTACTTC.

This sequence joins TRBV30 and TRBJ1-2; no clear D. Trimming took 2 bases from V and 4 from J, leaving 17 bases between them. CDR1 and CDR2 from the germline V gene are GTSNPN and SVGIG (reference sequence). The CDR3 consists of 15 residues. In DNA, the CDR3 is TGTGCCTGGAGTTCCCCGCGGAGGGAAACCTATGGCTACACCTTC. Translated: CAWSSPRRETYGYTF.

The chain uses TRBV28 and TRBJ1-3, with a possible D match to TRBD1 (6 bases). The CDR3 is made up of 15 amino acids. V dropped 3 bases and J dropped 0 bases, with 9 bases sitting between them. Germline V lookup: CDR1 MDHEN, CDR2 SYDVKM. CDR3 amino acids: CASSFGQLSGNTIYF. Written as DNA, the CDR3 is TGTGCCAGCAGTTTTGGACAGCTCTCTGGAAACACCATATATTTT.

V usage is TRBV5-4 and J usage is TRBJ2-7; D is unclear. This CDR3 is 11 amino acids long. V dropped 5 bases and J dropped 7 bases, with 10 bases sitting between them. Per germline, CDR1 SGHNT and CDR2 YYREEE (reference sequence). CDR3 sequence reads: CASSKAGEQYF. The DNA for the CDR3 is TGTGCCAGCAGTAAGGCTGGGGAGCAGTACTTC.

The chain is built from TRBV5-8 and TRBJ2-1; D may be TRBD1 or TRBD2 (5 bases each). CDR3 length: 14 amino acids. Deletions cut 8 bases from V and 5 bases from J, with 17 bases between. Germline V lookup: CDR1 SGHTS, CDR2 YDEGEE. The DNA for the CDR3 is TGTGCCAGACAATCCGGGACCGCGAACAATGAGCAGTTCTTC. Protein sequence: CARQSGTANNEQFF.

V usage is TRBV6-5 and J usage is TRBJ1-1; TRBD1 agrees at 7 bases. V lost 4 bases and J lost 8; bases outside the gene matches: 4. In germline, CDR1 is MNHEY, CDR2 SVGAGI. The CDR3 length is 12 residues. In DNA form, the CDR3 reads TGTGCCAGCAGTTCGGACAGGATGGAAGCTTTCTTT. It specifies CASSSDRMEAFF.

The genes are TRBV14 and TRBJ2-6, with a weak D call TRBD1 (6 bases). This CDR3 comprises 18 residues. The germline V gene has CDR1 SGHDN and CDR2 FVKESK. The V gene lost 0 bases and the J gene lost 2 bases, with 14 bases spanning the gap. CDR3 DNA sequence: TGTGCCAGCAGCCAAGATCACCCTACAGGGACTGGGGCCAACGTCCTGACTTTC. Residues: CASSQDHPTGTGANVLTF.

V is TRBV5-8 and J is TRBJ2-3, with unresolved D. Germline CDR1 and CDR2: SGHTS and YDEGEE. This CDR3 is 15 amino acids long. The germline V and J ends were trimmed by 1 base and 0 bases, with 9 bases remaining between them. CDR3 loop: CASSLQVTSTDTQYF. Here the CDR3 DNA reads TGTGCCAGCAGCTTGCAAGTAACAAGCACAGATACGCAGTATTTT. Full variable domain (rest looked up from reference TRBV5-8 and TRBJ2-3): EAGVTQSPTHLIKTRGQQATLRCSPISGHTSVYWYQQALGLGLQFLLWYDEGEERNRGNFPPRFSGRQFPNYSSELNVNALELEDSALYLCASSLQVTSTDTQYFGPGTRLTVL.

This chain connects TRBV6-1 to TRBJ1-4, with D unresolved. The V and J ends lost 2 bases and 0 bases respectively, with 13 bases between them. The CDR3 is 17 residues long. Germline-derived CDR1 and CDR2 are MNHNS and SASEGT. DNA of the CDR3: TGTGCCAGCAGTGAATCTGGTTCCGGCGCAACTAATGAAAAACTGTTTTTT. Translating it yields CASSESGSGATNEKLFF.

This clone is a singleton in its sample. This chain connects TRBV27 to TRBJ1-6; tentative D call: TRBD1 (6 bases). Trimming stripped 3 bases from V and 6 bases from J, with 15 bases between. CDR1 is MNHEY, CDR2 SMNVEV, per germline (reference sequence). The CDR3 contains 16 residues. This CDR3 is CASSFRGSLGNSPLHF. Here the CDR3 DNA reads TGTGCCAGCAGTTTCAGGGGAAGTCTAGGTAATTCACCCCTCCACTTT.

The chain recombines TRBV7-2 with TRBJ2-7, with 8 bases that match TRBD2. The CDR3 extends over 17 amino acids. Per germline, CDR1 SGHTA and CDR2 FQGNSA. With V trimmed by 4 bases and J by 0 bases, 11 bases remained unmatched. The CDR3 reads CASSSESLAVSSYEQYF. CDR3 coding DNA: TGTGCCAGCAGCTCCGAATCACTAGCGGTTAGCTCCTACGAGCAGTACTTC.

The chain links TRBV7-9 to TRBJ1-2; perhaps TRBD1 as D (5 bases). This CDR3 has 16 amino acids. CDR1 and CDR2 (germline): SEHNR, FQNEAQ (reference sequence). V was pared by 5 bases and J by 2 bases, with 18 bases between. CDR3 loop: CASSPRGPTINYGYTF. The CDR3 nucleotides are TGTGCCAGCAGCCCCCGGGGCCCAACGATCAACTATGGCTACACCTTC.

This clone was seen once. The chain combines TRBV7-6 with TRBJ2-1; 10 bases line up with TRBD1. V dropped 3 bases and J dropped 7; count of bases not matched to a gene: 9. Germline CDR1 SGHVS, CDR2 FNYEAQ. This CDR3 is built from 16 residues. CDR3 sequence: CASSLEGQGIWNEQFF. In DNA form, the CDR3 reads TGTGCCAGCAGCTTGGAGGGACAGGGGATCTGGAATGAGCAGTTCTTC.

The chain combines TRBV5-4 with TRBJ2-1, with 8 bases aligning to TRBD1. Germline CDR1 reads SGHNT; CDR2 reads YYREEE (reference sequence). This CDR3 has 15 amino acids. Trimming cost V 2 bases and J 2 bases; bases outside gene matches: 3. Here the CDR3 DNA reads TGTGCCAGCAGCTTCACAGGGGGACCCTACAATGAGCAGTTCTTC. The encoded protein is CASSFTGGPYNEQFF.